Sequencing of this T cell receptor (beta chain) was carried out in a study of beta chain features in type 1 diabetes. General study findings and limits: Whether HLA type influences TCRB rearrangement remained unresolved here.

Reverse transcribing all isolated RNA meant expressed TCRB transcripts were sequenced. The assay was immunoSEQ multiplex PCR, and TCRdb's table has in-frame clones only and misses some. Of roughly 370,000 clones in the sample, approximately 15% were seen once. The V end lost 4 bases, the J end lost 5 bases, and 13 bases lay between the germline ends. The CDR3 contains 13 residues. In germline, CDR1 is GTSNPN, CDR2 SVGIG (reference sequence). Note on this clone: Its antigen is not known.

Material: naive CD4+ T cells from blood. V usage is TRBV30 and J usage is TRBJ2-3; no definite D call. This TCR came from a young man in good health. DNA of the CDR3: TGTGCCTGGACTCTTGACCCGAGAGATACGCAGTATTTT. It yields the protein CAWTLDPRDTQYF.